The subject of this entry is one T cell receptor (beta chain). How the authors handled the data: From reference gene primer amplification, estimates of nucleated cell counts were derived. Repertoires were generated with immunoSEQ multiplex PCR, while TCRdb's copy carries only in-frame clones and drops some. From that table come the V and J calls and clone size; the DNA was used to work out D and trimming. The sample yields about 49,000 clones, under 90% seen once. This entry is derived from a study of blood T cell repertoires in COVID-19. Study-level information: The study drew acute and convalescent COVID-19 samples from the United States, Italy and Spain. Sources were T cells, B-cell-depleted T cells, or PBMCs; the material itself was cDNA or gDNA.

Seattle researchers signed up patients amid active infection and tracked them longitudinally. The material sequenced was peripheral blood. The TCR was taken from an elderly woman with COVID-19, enrolled during active disease.

For the CDR3, the DNA is TGTGCCAGCAGCGATAGCGGGAGGGGAACAGATACGCAGTATTTT. It yields the protein CASSDSGRGTDTQYF. V usage is TRBV9 and J usage is TRBJ2-3; 11 bases fit TRBD2. This CDR3 region has 15 residues. The V segment lost 3 bases and the J segment 3 bases; nucleotides outside the gene matches: 3. Germline V gene sequence: CDR1 SGDLS, CDR2 YYNGEE.